The text below deals with one T cell receptor beta chain. This sample was included in a study of shared clonotypes between healthy human individuals. For the study at large: Three CD4 naive, three CD4 memory, two CD8 naive and one CD8 memory plate were used per donor.

Germline V gives CDR1 MGHDK, CDR2 SYGVNS. The length of the CDR3 is 11 residues. The V end lost 8 bases, the J end lost 5 bases, and 7 bases lay between the germline ends. Healthy adults negative for HIV, lacking recent acute infections or vaccinations, served as donors. Every subset's genomic DNA went evenly onto several immunoSEQ plates. Sequencing was performed with immunoSEQ multiplex PCR; in TCRdb, only in-frame clones are kept and a portion is missing. The sample records approximately 620,000 clones, approximately 97% being singletons. Sample: naive CD4+ T cells sorted from blood. Subset indicated: CD45RA+ positively selected. The TCR sequence derives from a woman in her 30s in good health. J is TRBJ1-5 and V is TRBV25-1; D uncertain. The CDR3 reads CASLRDQPQHF. CDR3 DNA: TGTGCCAGCCTAAGAGATCAGCCCCAGCATTTT.